This passage covers 24 T cell receptor beta chains from one sample sequenced in a study of identical twins. MiXCR, applied by TCRdb to the 5' RACE reads, yields one record per CDR3 protein. The sample lists some 690,000 distinct CDR3 sequences; approximately 22% were seen once. This same sample was also taken into another study, of T cells expressing NK-cell markers.

Sequenced: PBMCs. These receptors originate from a woman under 30 in good health.

The chain joins TRBV12-3 or TRBV12-4 to TRBJ2-2, with no clear D. V lost 7 bases and J lost 6, with 12 bases in between. The length of the CDR3 is 13 residues. CDR3 sequence reads: CASNPWGSGELFF. The DNA of the CDR3 is TGTGCCAGCAACCCTTGGGGTTCCGGGGAGCTGTTTTTT.

V gene TRBV12-3 or TRBV12-4 combines with J gene TRBJ1-3, with 7 bases identical to TRBD1. V lost 5 bases to trimming and J lost 0 bases; unmatched junction nucleotides: 4. The CDR3 length is 15 residues. The DNA for the CDR3 is TGTGCCAGCAGTACTACAGGGGCCTCTGGAAACACCATATATTTT. Its protein is CASSTTGASGNTIYF.

The chain combines TRBV9 with TRBJ1-5; a possible D gene is TRBD1 (5 bases). Germline CDR1 is SGDLS and CDR2 is YYNGEE. V lost 4 bases, J lost 4 bases, and 12 bases lay in between. This CDR3 has 14 residues. The CDR3 protein is CASSRGRANQPQHF. The CDR3 region has the DNA TGTGCCAGCAGCCGGGGCAGGGCGAATCAGCCCCAGCATTTT.

V gene TRBV6-5 combines with J gene TRBJ2-5; TRBD2 matches 8 bases. V was pared by 4 bases and J by 2 bases, with 12 bases of the junction left unmatched. The CDR3 has 17 residues. Germline values: CDR1 MNHEY, CDR2 SVGAGI. In DNA form, the CDR3 reads TGTGCCAGCAGTTCGCTACGATTAACTAGCGGACAAGAGACCCAGTACTTC. It codes for CASSSLRLTSGQETQYF.

There are a few counts of this clonotype. The chain combines TRBV11-1 with TRBJ2-5; 13 positions match TRBD2. Germline V lookup: CDR1 SGHAT, CDR2 FQDESV (reference sequence). CDR3 size: 18 residues. V lost 4 bases to trimming and J lost 4 bases; unmatched junction nucleotides: 12. The CDR3 region is CASSYTRLAGGQRETQYF. CDR3 coding DNA: TGTGCCAGCAGCTACACCCGACTAGCGGGAGGCCAAAGAGAGACCCAGTACTTC.

This clonotype was seen at least ten times. The chain combines TRBV7-2 with TRBJ2-1, with 11 bases lining up with TRBD2. Unmatched junction bases numbered 2, after V lost 4 bases and J lost 3 bases. The CDR3 covers 15 residues. Per the germline V gene, CDR1 is SGHTA and CDR2 is FQGNSA. The DNA for the CDR3 is TGTGCCAGCAGCTCGGGACTAGCGGTCTACAATGAGCAGTTCTTC. Translation: CASSSGLAVYNEQFF.

V is TRBV5-1 and J is TRBJ2-6; D may be TRBD2 (6 bases). There are 15 residues in the CDR3. Trimming removed 7 bases from V and 2 bases from J, with 13 bases in between. Germline V gives CDR1 SGHRS, CDR2 YFSETQ. CDR3 amino acids: CASSRGTTGANVLTF. The CDR3 DNA reads as TGCGCCAGCTCTCGGGGGACGACTGGGGCCAACGTCCTGACTTTC.

This clonotype was observed a handful of times. The V and J genes are TRBV5-1 and TRBJ1-2; no clear D gene. CDR3 length equals 13 residues. The germline V gene encodes CDR1 SGHRS and CDR2 YFSETQ. V was cut by 0 bases and J by 8 bases, with 11 bases left in between. Written as DNA, the CDR3 is TGCGCCAGCAGCTTGGGCGCTCCACAGGGCTACACCTTC. This codes for CASSLGAPQGYTF. The whole variable domain, remainder taken from reference TRBV5-1 and TRBJ1-2, is KAGVTQTPRYLIKTRGQQVTLSCSPISGHRSVSWYQQTPGQGLQFLFEYFSETQRNKGNFPGRFSGRQFSNSRSEMNVSTLELGDSALYLCASSLGAPQGYTFGSGTRLTVV.

The chain has TRBV3-1 and TRBJ2-7; D not resolved. V was cut by 4 bases and J by 0 bases, with 7 bases left in between. The CDR3 has 13 amino acids. CDR1 and CDR2 (germline): LGHDT, YNNKEL (reference sequence). The CDR3 DNA reads TGTGCCAGCAGCCGTGAGTCCTCCTACGAGCAGTACTTC. This encodes CASSRESSYEQYF.

This clonotype was seen a few times. V gene TRBV27 combines with J gene TRBJ2-7; D possibly corresponds to TRBD1 (6 bases). The V end lost 3 bases, the J end lost 5 bases, and 14 bases lay between the germline ends. The CDR3 runs 14 residues. The V gene's germline CDR1 is MNHEY and CDR2 SMNVEV (reference sequence). Here the CDR3 reads CASSFGTTLDEQYF. The CDR3 DNA follows: TGTGCCAGCAGTTTCGGGACAACTCTCGACGAGCAGTACTTC.

The CDR3 sequence is CAISETREPQHF. The CDR3 DNA reads TGTGCCATCAGTGAGACCCGGGAGCCCCAGCATTTT. The V gene is TRBV10-3, the J gene TRBJ1-5, with unresolved D. V lost 2 bases and J 8 bases, leaving 7 bases between the germline ends. The CDR3 has 12 amino acids. CDR1 is ENHRY and CDR2 is SYGVKD in the germline V gene.

Only one count was recorded for this clonotype. The chain uses TRBV29-1 and TRBJ2-1, with 11 bases aligning to TRBD2. Germline V gives CDR1 SQVTM, CDR2 ANQGSEA. V was pared by 7 bases and J by 2 bases, with 4 bases of the junction left unmatched. The CDR3 runs 14 residues. This CDR3 reads CSDTSGGPYNEQFF. In nucleotides, the CDR3 is TGCAGCGACACTAGCGGGGGCCCCTACAATGAGCAGTTCTTC.

This clonotype was seen repeatedly, ten times or more. V gene TRBV12-3 or TRBV12-4 combines with J gene TRBJ2-7; D may be TRBD1 or TRBD2 (5 bases each). The V end lost 2 bases, the J end lost 4 bases, and 15 bases lay between the germline ends. The CDR3 loop spans 15 amino acids. The CDR3 sequence: CASSLLFGTAYEQYF. Here the CDR3 DNA reads TGTGCCAGCAGTTTATTGTTCGGGACGGCTTACGAGCAGTACTTC.

The chain joins TRBV7-9 to TRBJ2-7; unclear D gene. In germline, CDR1 is SEHNR, CDR2 FQNEAQ (reference sequence). V was trimmed by 5 bases and J by 0 bases, leaving 17 bases between them. This CDR3 is built from 16 residues. In nucleotides, the CDR3 is TGTGCCAGCAGCCGAATAGGGATCCAAACCTCCTACGAGCAGTACTTC. As protein: CASSRIGIQTSYEQYF.

This clonotype appeared a few times. The J gene is TRBJ1-2, the V gene TRBV5-1; D remains ambiguous. Per germline, CDR1 SGHRS and CDR2 YFSETQ. This CDR3 spans 14 amino acids. V lost 4 bases and J lost 6, with 16 bases in between. The CDR3 sequence: CASSGKTTGNGYTF. Here the CDR3 DNA reads TGCGCCAGCAGCGGCAAGACGACCGGCAATGGCTACACCTTC.

The rearrangement uses TRBV10-3 and TRBJ2-5, with D possibly being TRBD2 (5 bases). V lost 8 bases and J lost 4, with 14 bases in between. CDR1 and CDR2 (germline): ENHRY, SYGVKD. The CDR3 loop spans 13 amino acids. The CDR3 DNA is TGTGCCATCGGGAGCGGTAGGACAGAGACCCAGTACTTC. This gives the protein CAIGSGRTETQYF.

This clonotype has ten or more counts. The chain employs TRBV5-1 and TRBJ2-7; 7 positions match TRBD2. Germline V lookup: CDR1 SGHRS, CDR2 YFSETQ. This CDR3 has 15 amino acids. With 4 bases clipped from V and 2 bases from J, the junction kept 9 bases outside the gene matches. DNA of the CDR3: TGCGCCAGCAGCATCTCGGACGGGGGGACCTACGAGCAGTACTTC. Translated, it gives CASSISDGGTYEQYF.

The chain combines TRBV12-3 or TRBV12-4 with TRBJ2-7, with D possibly being TRBD1 (6 bases). The germline V and J ends were trimmed by 11 bases and 3 bases, with 17 bases remaining between them. CDR3 length: 13 residues. As DNA, the CDR3 is TGTGCCTCAAAGGGGGACGGGTACTACGAGCAGTACTTC. Its protein is CASKGDGYYEQYF.

This clonotype has just a few counts. The chain's CDR3 is CSARDFLGVTETQYF. The CDR3 DNA reads TGCAGTGCTAGAGACTTCCTAGGGGTCACGGAGACCCAGTACTTC. This rearrangement joins TRBV20-1 to TRBJ2-5; D perhaps matches TRBD1 (5 bases). Trimming shortened V by 0 bases and J by 5 bases, and 16 bases separated the two germline ends. CDR3 size: 15 residues. The germline V gene has CDR1 DFQATT and CDR2 SNEGSKA (reference sequence).

The CDR3 loop reads CATTTNRGLIPIHYEQYF. In DNA form, the CDR3 reads TGCGCCACCACAACGAACAGGGGTCTAATCCCTATCCACTACGAGCAGTACTTC. The chain is built from TRBV5-1 and TRBJ2-7; 7 bases line up with TRBD1. Germline V gene lookup returns CDR1 SGHRS and CDR2 YFSETQ. The CDR3 contains 18 residues. V was pared by 9 bases and J by 3 bases, with 24 bases of the junction left unmatched.

This clonotype has only a few counts. The J gene is TRBJ2-5, the V gene TRBV4-2; 16 bases align to TRBD2. Germline V gives CDR1 LGHNA, CDR2 YNFKEQ. After removal of 4 bases from V and 3 bases from J, the junction contained 2 bases not matched to a gene. The CDR3 sequence is 16 residues long. The CDR3 region has the DNA TGTGCCAGCAGCCGTGGGACTAGCGGGAGGGAAGAGACCCAGTACTTC. Translation gives CASSRGTSGREETQYF.

This rearrangement joins TRBV9 to TRBJ1-2; 9 bases agree with TRBD1. The junction had 3 bases not matched to a gene; V was cut back by 2 bases and J by 7 bases. Germline CDR1 reads SGDLS; CDR2 reads YYNGEE. The CDR3 contains 13 residues. The CDR3 sequence: CASSVADRGGYTF. CDR3 nucleotides: TGTGCCAGCAGCGTCGCGGACAGGGGTGGCTACACCTTC.

This clonotype was picked up a small number of times. In DNA form, the CDR3 reads TGTGCCAGCAAAGGGATCCGGGACACAGATACGCAGTATTTT. Translation: CASKGIRDTDTQYF. The V and J genes are TRBV27 and TRBJ2-3; D perhaps matches TRBD2 (5 bases). Between the trimmed V and J ends, which lost 7 bases and 2 bases, there was a span of 13 bases. Germline CDR1 is MNHEY and CDR2 is SMNVEV (reference sequence). The CDR3 runs 14 residues.

This clonotype was seen more than once but under ten times. The rearrangement links TRBV11-1 to TRBJ2-2; 9 bases are shared with TRBD2. Germline V gene data show CDR1 as SGHAT and CDR2 as FQDESV (reference sequence). The trim removed 2 bases at V and 0 bases at J, leaving 13 bases unmatched. CDR3 length equals 20 residues. CDR3 sequence: CASSLPGVILAGTNTGELFF. CDR3 sequence (DNA): TGTGCCAGCAGCTTACCCGGGGTAATACTAGCGGGTACGAACACCGGGGAGCTGTTTTTT.